This TCR beta chain was captured in a study of T cells in Graves' hyperthyroidism and ophthalmopathy. The CDR3 extends over 10 amino acids. Germline assignment: CDR1 DFQATT and CDR2 SNEGSKA (reference sequence). The V gene lost 8 bases and the J gene lost 6 bases, with 7 bases spanning the gap. Amplified TCR beta CDR3 regions derived from RNA transcripts. TCR CDR3 underwent first-round RT-PCR with the HTBI primer set. A single record per CDR3 protein comes from TCRdb applying MiXCR to the multiplex PCR reads. Of 690,000 or so distinct CDR3 sequences detected, roughly a sixth appear once; the ten largest clones hold approximately 16%.

This receptor was obtained from a woman between 50 and 59 years old with Graves' hyperthyroidism that later progressed to Graves' ophthalmopathy. The rearrangement links TRBV20-1 to TRBJ1-4; D gene unclear. The sequencing sample was made of blood. CDR3 nucleotides: TGCAGTCGGACGGATGAAAAACTGTTTTTT. Translating gives CSRTDEKLFF.